This T cell receptor beta chain was captured in a study of hypomethylating agent response in myelodysplastic syndrome. Study-wide background: A diploid cytogenetic profile was most common; mean age about 76 +/- 6.4 years.

Bulk bone marrow was analyzed without sorting T-cell subsets. At survey resolution, 400 ng of DNA per sample was split into two 200 ng replicates. Generated by immunoSEQ multiplex PCR, the TCRdb table keeps only in-frame clones and is missing some. The sample has about 4,500 clones; roughly four fifths are singletons. The sequences come from bone marrow, collected before or after starting hypomethylating agent treatment for myelodysplastic syndrome (not recorded which). This sequence was found in a human donor with myelodysplastic syndrome.

CDR3 nucleotide sequence: TGTGCCAGCAGTTTCCCTGGCACTACGAACACCGGGGAGCTGTTTTTT. Protein product: CASSFPGTTNTGELFF. V usage is TRBV28 and J usage is TRBJ2-2; no firm D call. V was shortened by 3 bases and J by 0 bases, with 11 bases between the two germline ends. Germline V gene sequence: CDR1 MDHEN, CDR2 SYDVKM. The CDR3 extends over 16 amino acids.